Following are 8 T cell receptor beta chains from one sample sequenced in a study of T cells in Graves' hyperthyroidism and ophthalmopathy. Amplification of TCR beta CDR3 regions used RNA as the template. First-round RT-PCR with HTBI primers amplified the TCR CDR3 region. TCRdb processed the multiplex PCR reads anew with MiXCR; each CDR3 protein has one entry. The table lists hundreds of thousands of distinct CDR3 sequences, about 35% of them singletons. Sequencing was performed on blood. The source of these receptors is a woman between 40 and 50 years old with Graves' hyperthyroidism.

This clonotype was seen only once. The chain links TRBV11-3 to TRBJ2-7; D is possibly TRBD1 (5 bases). CDR1 SGHNT and CDR2 YENEEA come from the germline V gene. The CDR3 totals 15 residues. V lost 1 base and J lost 4, with 14 bases in between. CDR3 DNA: TGTGCCAGCAGCTTAGTAAAGGGGCTCTATTACGAGCAGTACTTC. It yields the protein CASSLVKGLYYEQYF.

This clonotype was picked up many times. This chain's CDR3 is CASSVERGGGETQYF. CDR3 nucleotides: TGTGCCAGCAGCGTGGAGCGGGGGGGTGGAGAGACCCAGTACTTC. The chain joins TRBV13 to TRBJ2-5; 10 nucleotides agree with TRBD2. Germline CDR1 PRHDT, CDR2 FYEKMQ (reference sequence). Unmatched junction bases numbered 7, after V lost 5 bases and J lost 4 bases. This CDR3 spans 15 amino acids.

Regarding this clonotype: Sequence at one end of the junction differs from germline and may be a read error. The chain is built from TRBV2 and TRBJ2-3, with D hard to call. The CDR3 runs 13 residues. Germline CDR1 reads SNHLY; CDR2 reads FYNNEI. This CDR3 reads CASSSGRADTQYF. CDR3 in DNA: TGTGCCAGCAGTTCGGGCCGAGCAGATACACAGTATTTT.

The chain is built from TRBV20-1 and TRBJ1-1, with a tentative D call TRBD1 (5 bases). Germline V gene lookup returns CDR1 DFQATT and CDR2 SNEGSKA (reference sequence). This CDR3 is built from 15 residues. V lost 7 bases and J lost 0, with 18 bases in between. CDR3 DNA sequence: TGCAGTGGAACCCGGGGCTGGGAAATGAACACTGAAGCTTTCTTT. Translated: CSGTRGWEMNTEAFF.

This clonotype was found a few times. V usage is TRBV30 and J usage is TRBJ1-5; no clear D gene. V was trimmed by 2 bases and J by 0 bases, leaving 8 bases between them. This CDR3 spans 14 amino acids. CDR1 GTSNPN and CDR2 SVGIG come from the germline V gene (reference sequence). CDR3 protein: CAWSSGDSNQPQHF. Here the CDR3 DNA reads TGTGCCTGGAGTTCAGGAGATAGCAATCAGCCCCAGCATTTT.

The chain couples TRBV7-6 to TRBJ2-1, with TRBD1 identical over 8 bases. The ends lost 4 bases at V and 7 bases at J; junction bases unmatched: 9. The CDR3 loop spans 15 amino acids. Germline assignment: CDR1 SGHVS and CDR2 FNYEAQ. The CDR3 protein is CASSSERQGKNEQFF. The CDR3 DNA is TGTGCCAGCAGCTCTGAACGACAGGGGAAGAATGAGCAGTTCTTC.

This clonotype was picked up many times. J is TRBJ1-5 and V is TRBV10-1, with 7 bases matching TRBD1. Germline CDR1 and CDR2: WNHNN and SYGVQD (reference sequence). The CDR3 sequence is 13 residues long. V was clipped by 8 bases and J by 6 bases; unmatched bases: 7. The CDR3 spells CASSQGVLQPQHF. In DNA, the CDR3 is TGCGCCAGCTCGCAGGGGGTTCTTCAGCCCCAGCATTTT.

At least ten counts were recorded for this clonotype. The chain recombines TRBV19 with TRBJ1-6, with unresolved D. CDR1 is LNHDA and CDR2 is SQIVND in the germline V gene (reference sequence). This CDR3 has 14 residues. The V gene lost 6 bases and the J gene lost 6 bases, with 12 bases spanning the gap. CDR3 sequence (DNA): TGTGCCAGTAGGTTGGGGTTGGGTAATTCACCCCTCCACTTT. It is translated as CASRLGLGNSPLHF.